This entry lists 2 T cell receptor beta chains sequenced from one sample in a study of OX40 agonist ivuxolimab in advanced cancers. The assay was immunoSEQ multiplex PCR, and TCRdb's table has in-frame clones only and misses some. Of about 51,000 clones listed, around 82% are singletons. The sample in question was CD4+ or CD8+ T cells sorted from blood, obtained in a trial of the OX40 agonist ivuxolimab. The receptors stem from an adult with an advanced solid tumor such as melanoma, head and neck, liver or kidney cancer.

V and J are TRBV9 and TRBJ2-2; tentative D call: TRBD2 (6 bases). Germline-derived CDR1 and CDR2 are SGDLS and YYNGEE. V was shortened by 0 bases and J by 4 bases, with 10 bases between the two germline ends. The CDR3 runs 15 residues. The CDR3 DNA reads TGTGCCAGCAGCGTAGTAGCGGACCTCACCGGGGAGCTGTTTTTT. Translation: CASSVVADLTGELFF. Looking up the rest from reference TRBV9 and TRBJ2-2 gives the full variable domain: DSGVTQTPKHLITATGQRVTLRCSPRSGDLSVYWYQQSLDQGLQFLIQYYNGEERAKGNILERFSAQQFPDLHSELNLSSLELGDSALYFCASSVVADLTGELFFGEGSRLTVL.

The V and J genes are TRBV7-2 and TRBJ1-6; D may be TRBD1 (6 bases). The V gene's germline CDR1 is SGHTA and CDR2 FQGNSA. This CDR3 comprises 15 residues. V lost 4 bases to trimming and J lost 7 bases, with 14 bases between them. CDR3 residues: CASSYPGQLNSPLHF. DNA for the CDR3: TGTGCCAGCAGCTACCCGGGACAATTGAATTCACCCCTCCACTTT.